One and the same sample provided the 15 T cell receptor beta chains below, sequenced in a study of cytomegalovirus exposure and HLA in healthy donors. Primers: 60 Vbeta forward and 13 Jbeta reverse. Profiled with immunoSEQ multiplex PCR; TCRdb holds only in-frame clones, not every one. The sample includes 75,000 to 100,000 clones, around 78% of them seen just once. The sample consisted of PBMCs. The receptors here all came from a young man in good health and CMV-seronegative.

This rearrangement joins TRBV11-2 to TRBJ1-2; TRBD1 matches at 8 bases. The length of the CDR3 is 13 residues. Trimming removed 3 bases from V and 6 bases from J; junction bases left unmatched: 3. Germline CDR1 SGHAT, CDR2 FQNNGV. CDR3 sequence reads: CASSFGTGNGYTF. The CDR3, as DNA: TGTGCCAGCAGCTTCGGGACAGGCAATGGCTACACCTTC. The variable domain in full, with the rest retrieved from reference TRBV11-2 and TRBJ1-2, is EAGVAQSPRYKIIEKRQSVAFWCNPISGHATLYWYQQILGQGPKLLIQFQNNGVVDDSQLPKDRFSAERLKGVDSTLKIQPAKLEDSAVYLCASSFGTGNGYTFGSGTRLTVV.

Concerning this clone itself: Other DNA sequences in the sample encode the same CDR3. The chain joins TRBV5-1 to TRBJ2-2; perhaps TRBD1 as D (7 bases). The ends were cut back, 4 bases at V and 3 bases at J, with 16 bases in the middle. The CDR3 loop spans 16 amino acids. The germline gives CDR1 SGHRS, CDR2 YFSETQ. The CDR3: CASSQGGYYDTGELFF. The CDR3 DNA reads as TGCGCCAGCAGCCAGGGGGGCTATTACGACACCGGGGAGCTGTTTTTT. Full variable domain (remainder filled in from reference TRBV5-1 and TRBJ2-2): KAGVTQTPRYLIKTRGQQVTLSCSPISGHRSVSWYQQTPGQGLQFLFEYFSETQRNKGNFPGRFSGRQFSNSRSEMNVSTLELGDSALYLCASSQGGYYDTGELFFGEGSRLTVL.

This sequence joins TRBV5-1 and TRBJ2-7; 10 nucleotides align to TRBD1. This CDR3 comprises 14 residues. Germline CDR1 and CDR2: SGHRS and YFSETQ. With 4 bases clipped from V and 5 bases from J, the junction kept 6 bases outside the gene matches. CDR3 in amino acids: CASSTGQGTDEQYV. As DNA, the CDR3 is TGCGCCAGCAGCACGGGACAGGGGACCGACGAGCAGTACGTC.

The chain links TRBV28 to TRBJ1-2; 11 nucleotides line up with TRBD1. V lost 4 bases to trimming and J lost 6 bases; unmatched junction nucleotides: 7. The CDR3 is 15 residues long. The germline V gene has CDR1 MDHEN and CDR2 SYDVKM. The CDR3 region has the DNA TGTGCCAGCAGTTCTGACCCGGGACAGGGGGATGGCTACACCTTC. Its translation: CASSSDPGQGDGYTF.

This chain links TRBV2 with TRBJ2-3; D is unclear. The ends were cut back, 0 bases at V and 0 bases at J, with 4 bases in the middle. Germline V CDR1 and CDR2: SNHLY, FYNNEI. This CDR3 has 14 amino acids. The CDR3 sequence: CASSEALSTDTQYF. The CDR3 region has the DNA TGTGCCAGCAGTGAAGCGCTAAGCACAGATACGCAGTATTTT.

This chain uses TRBV7-8 with TRBJ1-1; D remains unclear. The CDR3 has 16 residues. V was clipped by 2 bases and J by 1 base, with 14 bases between them. The germline V gene has CDR1 SGHVS and CDR2 FQNEAQ. CDR3 residues: CASSLNPNSGNTEAFF. In DNA form, the CDR3 reads TGTGCCAGCAGCTTAAACCCAAATTCAGGGAACACTGAAGCTTTCTTT.

V gene TRBV5-4 combines with J gene TRBJ1-5, with 7 bases matching TRBD1. The CDR3 consists of 16 residues. V dropped 4 bases and J dropped 2; count of bases not matched to a gene: 9. Germline V gene data show CDR1 as SGHNT and CDR2 as YYREEE (reference sequence). The CDR3 sequence: CASSMTGPGGNQPQHF. In DNA form, the CDR3 reads TGTGCCAGCAGCATGACAGGGCCCGGGGGCAATCAGCCCCAGCATTTT. Complete variable domain (other parts from reference TRBV5-4 and TRBJ1-5): ETGVTQSPTHLIKTRGQQVTLRCSSQSGHNTVSWYQQALGQGPQFIFQYYREEENGRGNFPPRFSGLQFPNYSSELNVNALELDDSALYLCASSMTGPGGNQPQHFGDGTRLSIL.

V gene TRBV14 combines with J gene TRBJ2-1; possibly TRBD2 for D (5 bases). The CDR3 is made up of 15 amino acids. V was shortened by 4 bases and J by 0 bases, with 10 bases between the two germline ends. Germline V gene lookup returns CDR1 SGHDN and CDR2 FVKESK. The CDR3 bases are TGTGCCAGCAGCCCCCAGCGGAGCTCCTACAATGAGCAGTTCTTC. It encodes CASSPQRSSYNEQFF. Filled out from reference TRBV14 and TRBJ2-1, the complete variable domain reads EAGVTQFPSHSVIEKGQTVTLRCDPISGHDNLYWYRRVMGKEIKFLLHFVKESKQDESGMPNNRFLAERTGGTYSTLKVQPAELEDSGVYFCASSPQRSSYNEQFFGPGTRLTVL.

The CDR3 coding sequence is TGTGCCAGCAGCTTAAAATCGAGCGATGAGCAGTTCTTC. This codes for CASSLKSSDEQFF. V is TRBV7-3 and J is TRBJ2-1; D not resolved. Germline V gene sequence: CDR1 SGHTA, CDR2 FQGTGA. This CDR3 region has 13 residues. Trimming stripped 1 base from V and 8 bases from J, with 9 bases between.

The chain employs TRBV7-9 and TRBJ2-1, with TRBD2 identical over 10 bases. In germline, CDR1 is SEHNR, CDR2 FQNEAQ (reference sequence). With V trimmed by 7 bases and J by 4 bases, 4 bases remained unmatched. This CDR3 has 14 residues. The chain's CDR3 is CASKTSGTYNEQFF. CDR3 DNA: TGTGCCAGCAAAACTAGCGGGACGTACAATGAGCAGTTCTTC.

The genes are TRBV27 and TRBJ2-7, with D possibly TRBD1 on 5 matching bases. This CDR3 comprises 15 residues. Trimming took 2 bases from V and 5 from J, leaving 16 bases between them. Per germline, CDR1 MNHEY and CDR2 SMNVEV (reference sequence). CDR3 nucleotide sequence: TGTGCCAGCAGTTTACAAGCCAGGGTATCCCACGAGCAGTACTTC. Amino acids: CASSLQARVSHEQYF.

The V and J genes are TRBV7-8 and TRBJ1-5; TRBD1 matches at 8 bases. Germline V gene sequence: CDR1 SGHVS, CDR2 FQNEAQ. The V and J ends lost 6 bases and 3 bases, in that order; junction bases with no gene match: 7. This CDR3 contains 15 residues. CDR3: CASRRDRGSNQPQHF. CDR3 sequence (DNA): TGTGCCAGCAGGCGTGACAGGGGCTCCAATCAGCCCCAGCATTTT.

The chain uses TRBV6-1 and TRBJ2-7; D not resolved. Looked up from germline, CDR1 is MNHNS and CDR2 is SASEGT. V was trimmed by 4 bases and J by 0 bases, leaving 4 bases between them. CDR3 length equals 12 residues. The CDR3: CASSGDSYEQYF. As DNA, the CDR3 is TGTGCCAGCAGTGGAGACTCCTACGAGCAGTACTTC.

This chain links TRBV6-5 with TRBJ2-3, with D possibly TRBD2 on 6 matching bases. Germline V CDR1 and CDR2: MNHEY, SVGAGI. The CDR3 covers 14 residues. Deletions cut 6 bases from V and 2 bases from J, with 12 bases between. CDR3 in amino acids: CASRPGVYTDTQYF. Here the CDR3 DNA reads TGTGCCAGCAGACCGGGAGTCTACACAGATACGCAGTATTTT.

The chain carries TRBV7-2 and TRBJ1-2; D is unclear. The CDR3 is 13 amino acids. V was clipped by 5 bases and J by 4 bases, with 11 bases between them. Germline CDR1 SGHTA, CDR2 FQGNSA. CDR3 DNA sequence: TGTGCCAGCAGCGGACTCGACTTCTATGGCTACACCTTC. Its translation is CASSGLDFYGYTF.